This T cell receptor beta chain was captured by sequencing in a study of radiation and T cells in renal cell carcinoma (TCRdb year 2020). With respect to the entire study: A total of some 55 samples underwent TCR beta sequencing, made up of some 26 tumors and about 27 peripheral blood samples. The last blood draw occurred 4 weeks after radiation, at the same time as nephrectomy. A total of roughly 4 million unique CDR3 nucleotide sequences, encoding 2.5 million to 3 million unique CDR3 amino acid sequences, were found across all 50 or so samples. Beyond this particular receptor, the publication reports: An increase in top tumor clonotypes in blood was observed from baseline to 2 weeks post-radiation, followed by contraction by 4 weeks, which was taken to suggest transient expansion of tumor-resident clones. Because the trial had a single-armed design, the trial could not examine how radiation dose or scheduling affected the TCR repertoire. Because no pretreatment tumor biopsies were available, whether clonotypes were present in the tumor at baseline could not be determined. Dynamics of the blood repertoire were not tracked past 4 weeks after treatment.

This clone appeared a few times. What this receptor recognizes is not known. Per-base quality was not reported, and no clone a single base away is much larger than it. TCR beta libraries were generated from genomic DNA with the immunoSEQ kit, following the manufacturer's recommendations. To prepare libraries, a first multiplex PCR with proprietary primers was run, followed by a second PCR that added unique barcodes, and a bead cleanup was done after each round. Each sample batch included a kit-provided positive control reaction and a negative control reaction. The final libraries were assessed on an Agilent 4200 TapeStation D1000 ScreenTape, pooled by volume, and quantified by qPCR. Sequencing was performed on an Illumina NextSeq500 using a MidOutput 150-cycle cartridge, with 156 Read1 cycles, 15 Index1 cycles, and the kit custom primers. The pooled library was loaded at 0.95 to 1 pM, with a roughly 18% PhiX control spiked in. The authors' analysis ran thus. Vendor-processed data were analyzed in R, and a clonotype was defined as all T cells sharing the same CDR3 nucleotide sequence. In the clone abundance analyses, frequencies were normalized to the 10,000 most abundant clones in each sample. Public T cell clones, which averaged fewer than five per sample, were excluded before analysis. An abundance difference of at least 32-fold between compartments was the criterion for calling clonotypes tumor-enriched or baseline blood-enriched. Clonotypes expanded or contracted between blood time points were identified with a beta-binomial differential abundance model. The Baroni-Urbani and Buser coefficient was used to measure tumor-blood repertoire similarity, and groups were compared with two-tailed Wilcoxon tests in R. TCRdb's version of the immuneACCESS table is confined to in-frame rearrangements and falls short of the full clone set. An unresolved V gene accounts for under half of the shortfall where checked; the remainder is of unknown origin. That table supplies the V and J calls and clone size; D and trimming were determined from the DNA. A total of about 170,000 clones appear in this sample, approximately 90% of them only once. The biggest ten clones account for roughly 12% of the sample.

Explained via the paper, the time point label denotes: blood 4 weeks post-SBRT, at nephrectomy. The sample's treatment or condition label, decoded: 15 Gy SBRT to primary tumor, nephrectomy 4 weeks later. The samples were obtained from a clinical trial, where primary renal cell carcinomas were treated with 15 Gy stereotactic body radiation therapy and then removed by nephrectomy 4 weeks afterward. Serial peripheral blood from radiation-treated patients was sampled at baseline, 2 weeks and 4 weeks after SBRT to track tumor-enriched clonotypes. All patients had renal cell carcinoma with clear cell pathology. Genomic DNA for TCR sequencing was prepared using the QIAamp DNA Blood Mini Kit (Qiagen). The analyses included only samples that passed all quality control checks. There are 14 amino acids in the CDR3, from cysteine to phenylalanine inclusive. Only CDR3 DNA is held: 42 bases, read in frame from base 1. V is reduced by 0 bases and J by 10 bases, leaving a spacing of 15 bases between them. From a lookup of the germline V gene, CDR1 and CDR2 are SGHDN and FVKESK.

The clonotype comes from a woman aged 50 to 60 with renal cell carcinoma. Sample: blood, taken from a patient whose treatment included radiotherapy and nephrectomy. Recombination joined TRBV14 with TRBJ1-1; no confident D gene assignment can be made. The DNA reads TGTGCCAGCAGCCAAGATAAGAACGGAGTTGCAGCTTTCTTT. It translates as CASSQDKNGVAAFF.